This is a list of T cell receptor beta chains from one sample in a study of identical twins. TCRdb re-derived calls from the 5' RACE reads in MiXCR, one entry per CDR3 protein. This sample has roughly 1.6 million distinct CDR3 sequences; about 32% occur once, and the top ten carry under 0.35%. The source material was cord blood. These receptors all stem from a newborn girl in good health. CDR3s include the opening cysteine and the closing phenylalanine or tryptophan. A D gene is named only where the DNA matches it firmly. Clone size is not always given. Where it is, it says once, few, many or a class for expanded clones.

CDR3aa | CDR3nt | d_gene | v_gene | len | j_gene | abundance
CASSGGSSTNSPPHF | TGTGCCAGCAGTGGGGGGTCGTCCACCAATTCACCCCCCCACTTT | - | TRBV2 | 15 | TRBJ1-6 | -
CASSYREQYF | TGCGCCAGCAGCTACAGGGAGCAGTACTTC | - | TRBV5-1 | 10 | TRBJ2-7 | few
CASRRLAETYNEQFF | TGTGCCAGCAGGAGGCTAGCGGAGACCTACAATGAGCAGTTCTTC | TRBD2 | TRBV13 | 15 | TRBJ2-1 | many
CAISDYRGANYGYTF | TGTGCCATCAGTGATTACAGGGGGGCTAACTATGGCTACACCTTC | TRBD1 | TRBV24-1 | 15 | TRBJ1-2 | -
CSARDGYSYPAHEQYF | TGCAGTGCTAGAGATGGGTATAGTTATCCGGCCCACGAGCAGTACTTC | - | TRBV20-1 | 16 | TRBJ2-7 | few
CASSSSGPSYEQYF | TGTGCCAGCAGTTCCTCCGGACCCTCCTACGAGCAGTACTTC | - | TRBV27 | 14 | TRBJ2-7 | many
CASSLIGRSYNERFF | TGTGCCAGCAGCCTGATCGGGAGATCCTACAATGAGCGGTTCTTC | - | TRBV28 | 15 | TRBJ2-1 | -
CSARDRLNYNEQFF | TGCAGTGCTAGAGATAGGCTAAACTACAATGAGCAGTTCTTC | - | TRBV20-1 | 14 | TRBJ2-1 | -
CASSDQGGPYEQYF | TGTGCCAGCAGTGACCAGGGAGGGCCTTACGAGCAGTACTTC | TRBD2 | TRBV12-3/TRBV12-4 | 14 | TRBJ2-7 | -
CASSVNQETQYF | TGTGCCAGCAGCGTCAACCAAGAGACCCAGTACTTC | - | TRBV9 | 12 | TRBJ2-5 | many
CAISDSGQGNTEAFF | TGTGCCATCAGTGATTCGGGACAGGGGAACACTGAAGCTTTCTTT | TRBD1 | TRBV10-3 | 15 | TRBJ1-1 | -
CASRDGTGGYEQYF | TGTGCCAGCAGAGACGGGACAGGGGGTTACGAGCAGTACTTC | TRBD1 | TRBV12-3/TRBV12-4 | 14 | TRBJ2-7 | -
CASSDGPRSYF | TGTGCCAGCAGCGACGGACCCAGGTCGTACTTC | - | TRBV6-2/TRBV6-3 | 11 | TRBJ2-7 | -
CASSQDPGLAGGPTDTQYF | TGTGCCAGCAGCCAAGACCCGGGACTAGCGGGGGGACCAACAGATACGCAGTATTTT | TRBD2 | TRBV3-1 | 19 | TRBJ2-3 | -
CSAPIDPTNEQYF | TGCAGTGCTCCCATCGACCCGACCAATGAGCAGTACTTC | - | TRBV20-1 | 13 | TRBJ2-5 | -
CASSEARGRAYEQYF | TGTGCCAGCAGTGAAGCACGCGGGAGGGCCTACGAGCAGTACTTC | TRBD2 | TRBV6-1 | 15 | TRBJ2-7 | many
CASSGTGTSWEKLFF | TGTGCCAGCAGCGGAACAGGAACTTCCTGGGAAAAACTGTTTTTT | - | TRBV14 | 15 | TRBJ1-4 | -
CASSSTSGAFNEQFF | TGTGCCAGCAGTTCGACTAGCGGGGCCTTCAATGAGCAGTTCTTC | TRBD2 | TRBV3-1 | 15 | TRBJ2-1 | few
CSVETGSGEQFF | TGCAGCGTTGAGACAGGATCTGGCGAGCAGTTCTTC | - | TRBV29-1 | 12 | TRBJ2-1 | -
CASSEALGRSLAKNIQYF | TGTGCCAGCAGTGAAGCGCTTGGTCGTAGCCTGGCCAAAAACATTCAGTACTTC | - | TRBV2 | 18 | TRBJ2-4 | few
CAIRGQGATDTQYF | TGTGCCATCAGAGGCCAGGGGGCAACAGATACGCAGTATTTT | TRBD1 | TRBV10-3 | 14 | TRBJ2-3 | -
CASSPSRGFYEQYF | TGTGCCAGTAGTCCGTCTCGTGGATTCTACGAGCAGTACTTC | - | TRBV19 | 14 | TRBJ2-7 | -
CASSPPTAIPLGLAKNIQYF | TGTGCCAGCAGCCCTCCGACAGCTATCCCTTTAGGGCTAGCCAAAAACATTCAGTACTTC | - | TRBV7-9 | 20 | TRBJ2-4 | -
CAISMDRTTEAFF | TGTGCCATCAGTATGGACAGGACTACTGAAGCTTTCTTT | TRBD1 | TRBV10-3 | 13 | TRBJ1-1 | -
CSARPPGLAGGPDTQYF | TGCAGTGCTAGACCCCCGGGACTAGCGGGGGGGCCGGATACGCAGTATTTT | TRBD2 | TRBV20-1 | 17 | TRBJ2-3 | -
CSVGGQSSGNTIYF | TGCAGCGTTGGCGGCCAGAGCTCTGGAAACACCATATATTTT | - | TRBV29-1 | 14 | TRBJ1-3 | -
CASSGGQMNTEAFF | TGTGCCAGCAGTGGGGGGCAGATGAACACTGAAGCTTTCTTT | - | TRBV2 | 14 | TRBJ1-1 | -
CASSPGALTPSYGYTF | TGTGCCAGCAGCCCTGGGGCCCTCACTCCTTCATATGGCTACACCTTC | - | TRBV14 | 16 | TRBJ1-2 | -
CSATSGSGVNEQFF | TGCAGTGCCACTAGCGGGAGTGGGGTCAATGAGCAGTTCTTC | TRBD2 | TRBV20-1 | 14 | TRBJ2-1 | few
CAIGQYSDQPQHF | TGTGCTATCGGACAGTATAGCGATCAGCCCCAGCATTTT | - | TRBV6-1 | 13 | TRBJ1-5 | -
CSARVGQGSPLYQETQYF | TGCAGTGCTAGGGTCGGGCAGGGTTCTCCTTTGTACCAAGAGACCCAGTACTTC | - | TRBV20-1 | 18 | TRBJ2-5 | -
CASRGQGDTGELFF | TGTGCCAGCCGCGGACAGGGGGACACCGGGGAGCTGTTTTTT | TRBD1 | TRBV10-3 | 14 | TRBJ2-2 | few
CASSLGHYNSPLHF | TGTGCCAGCAGTTTGGGACACTATAATTCACCCCTCCACTTT | - | TRBV27 | 14 | TRBJ1-6 | many
CSARRVSNYGYTF | TGCAGTGCTAGGAGGGTTTCCAACTATGGCTACACCTTC | - | TRBV20-1 | 13 | TRBJ1-2 | few
CASSEALGPLAGELFF | TGTGCCAGCAGTGAAGCGTTGGGACCCCTAGCCGGGGAGCTGTTTTTT | - | TRBV6-1 | 16 | TRBJ2-2 | few
CASSDRTGAQPQHF | TGTGCCAGCAGTGACCGGACAGGCGCTCAGCCCCAGCATTTT | TRBD1 | TRBV6-1 | 14 | TRBJ1-5 | -
CASSSQRTTNEKLFF | TGTGCCAGCAGCTCACAGCGAACCACCAATGAAAAACTGTTTTTT | - | TRBV7-2 | 15 | TRBJ1-4 | few
CSARAITPTGEQYF | TGCAGTGCTAGAGCAATAACCCCGACAGGCGAGCAGTACTTC | - | TRBV20-1 | 14 | TRBJ2-7 | -
CASSLGAGGAFF | TGTGCCAGCAGCTTAGGGGCAGGCGGCGCTTTCTTT | - | TRBV7-9 | 12 | TRBJ1-1 | few
CAWSRWYGYTF | TGTGCCTGGAGTAGGTGGTATGGCTACACCTTC | - | TRBV30 | 11 | TRBJ1-2 | -
CASSDPGLAANEQFF | TGCGCCAGCAGTGACCCGGGACTAGCGGCAAATGAGCAGTTCTTC | TRBD2 | TRBV10-2 | 15 | TRBJ2-1 | -
CSARDPQRGANYGYTF | TGCAGTGCTAGAGATCCCCAGCGTGGAGCTAACTATGGCTACACCTTC | - | TRBV20-1 | 16 | TRBJ1-2 | -
CSARDPLAGNSYNEQFF | TGCAGTGCTAGAGACCCACTAGCGGGAAACTCCTACAATGAGCAGTTCTTC | TRBD2 | TRBV20-1 | 17 | TRBJ2-1 | once
CAISASREGTEAFF | TGTGCCATCAGTGCCAGCAGGGAGGGCACTGAAGCTTTCTTT | - | TRBV10-3 | 14 | TRBJ1-1 | -
CASSLVSGGFYEQYF | TGCGCCAGCAGCTTGGTTTCAGGGGGCTTCTACGAGCAGTACTTC | TRBD1 | TRBV5-1 | 15 | TRBJ2-7 | few
CASSQLIGRGPDYGYTF | TGTGCCAGCAGCCAATTAATTGGGAGGGGGCCGGACTATGGCTACACCTTC | TRBD1 | TRBV3-1 | 17 | TRBJ1-2 | -
CASSLSLAGGTDTQYF | TGTGCCAGCAGTTTAAGCCTAGCGGGAGGCACAGATACGCAGTATTTT | TRBD2 | TRBV27 | 16 | TRBJ2-3 | many
CASSLVGGRGETQYF | TGCGCCAGCAGCTTGGTTGGGGGGCGAGGAGAGACCCAGTACTTC | - | TRBV5-1 | 15 | TRBJ2-5 | -
CASRGHSGANVLTF | TGTGCCAGTCGCGGTCACTCTGGGGCCAACGTCCTGACTTTC | - | TRBV28 | 14 | TRBJ2-6 | -
CASSQGPLLGEQFF | TGTGCCAGCAGCCAAGGGCCCCTATTGGGCGAGCAGTTCTTC | - | TRBV3-1 | 14 | TRBJ2-1 | few
CSAIGPSSYNSPLHF | TGCAGTGCTATCGGCCCCAGCTCCTATAATTCACCCCTCCACTTT | - | TRBV20-1 | 15 | TRBJ1-6 | -
CASSFADRAGKPQHF | TGTGCCAGCAGTTTCGCGGACAGGGCGGGAAAGCCCCAGCATTTT | TRBD1 | TRBV12-3/TRBV12-4 | 15 | TRBJ1-5 | -
CASSLGQGLEPQHF | TGTGCCAGCAGCTTAGGGCAGGGGTTGGAGCCCCAGCATTTT | - | TRBV7-2 | 14 | TRBJ1-5 | -
CSVLAGGGNEQYF | TGCAGCGTTCTGGCGGGAGGAGGAAATGAGCAGTACTTC | TRBD2 | TRBV29-1 | 13 | TRBJ2-7 | -
CASSFSGANTEAFF | TGTGCCAGCAGTTTTTCCGGAGCCAACACTGAAGCTTTCTTT | - | TRBV12-3/TRBV12-4 | 14 | TRBJ1-1 | few
CTSKDSLAKNIQYF | TGTACCAGCAAGGATTCTCTAGCCAAAAACATTCAGTACTTC | - | TRBV28 | 14 | TRBJ2-4 | -
CAIRRDRGQADTQYF | TGTGCCATCAGGCGGGACAGGGGGCAAGCAGATACGCAGTATTTT | TRBD1 | TRBV10-3 | 15 | TRBJ2-3 | few